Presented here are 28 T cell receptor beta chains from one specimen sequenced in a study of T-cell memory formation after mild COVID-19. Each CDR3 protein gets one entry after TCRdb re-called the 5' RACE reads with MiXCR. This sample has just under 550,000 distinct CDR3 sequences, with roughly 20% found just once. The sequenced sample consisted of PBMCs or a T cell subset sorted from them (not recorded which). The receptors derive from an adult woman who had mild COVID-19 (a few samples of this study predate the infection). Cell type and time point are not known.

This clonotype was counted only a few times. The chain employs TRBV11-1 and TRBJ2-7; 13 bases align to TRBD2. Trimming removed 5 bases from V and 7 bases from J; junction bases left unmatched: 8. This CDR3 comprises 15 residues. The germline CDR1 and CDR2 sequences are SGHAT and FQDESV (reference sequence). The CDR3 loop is CASSTGLAGEQEQYF. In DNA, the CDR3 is TGTGCCAGCAGCACAGGACTAGCGGGAGAACAAGAGCAGTACTTC.

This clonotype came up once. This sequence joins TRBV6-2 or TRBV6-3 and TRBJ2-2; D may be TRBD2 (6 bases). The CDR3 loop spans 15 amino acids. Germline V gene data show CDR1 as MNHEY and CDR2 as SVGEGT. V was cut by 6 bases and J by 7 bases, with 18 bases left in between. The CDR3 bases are TGTGCCAGCAGGGAGGGACGGATTATAGGCGGGGAGCTGTTTTTT. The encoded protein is CASREGRIIGGELFF.

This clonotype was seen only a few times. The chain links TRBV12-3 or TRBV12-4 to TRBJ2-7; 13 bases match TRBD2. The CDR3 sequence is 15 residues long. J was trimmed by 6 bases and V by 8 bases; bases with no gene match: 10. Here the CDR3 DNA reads TGTGCCAGCCGAAAACTAGCGGGAGGGCTTGGCGAGCAGTACTTC. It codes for CASRKLAGGLGEQYF.

This CDR3 reads CSASRGVRAKNIQYF. DNA for the CDR3: TGCAGTGCTTCGAGGGGAGTTCGAGCCAAAAACATTCAGTACTTC. The chain employs TRBV20-1 and TRBJ2-4; either TRBD1 or TRBD2 may fit D (5 bases each). CDR1 DFQATT and CDR2 SNEGSKA come from the germline V gene (reference sequence). The V end lost 5 bases, the J end lost 0 bases, and 14 bases lay between the germline ends. The CDR3 sequence is 15 residues long.

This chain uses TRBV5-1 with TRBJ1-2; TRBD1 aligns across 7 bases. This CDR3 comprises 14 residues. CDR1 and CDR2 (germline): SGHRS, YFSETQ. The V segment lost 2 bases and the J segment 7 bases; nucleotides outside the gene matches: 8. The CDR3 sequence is CASSFQGGASGYTF. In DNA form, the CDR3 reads TGCGCCAGCAGCTTCCAGGGGGGGGCCTCTGGCTACACCTTC.

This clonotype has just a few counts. The CDR3 reads CASSISSDIQYF. The CDR3 DNA reads TGTGCCAGTAGTATAAGTTCGGACATTCAGTACTTC. The chain couples TRBV19 to TRBJ2-4; D unresolved. CDR1 is LNHDA and CDR2 is SQIVND in the germline V gene (reference sequence). CDR3 length: 12 residues. V shed 2 bases and J shed 8 bases, with 7 bases lying between them.

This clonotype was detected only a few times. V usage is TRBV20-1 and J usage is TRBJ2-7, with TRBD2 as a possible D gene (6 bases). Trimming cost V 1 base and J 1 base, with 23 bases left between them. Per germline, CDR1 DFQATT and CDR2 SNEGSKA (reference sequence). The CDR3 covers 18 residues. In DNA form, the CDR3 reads TGCAGTGCTAGAGGCGGAGGGGCTCCGTCGGTAGGGTCCTACGAGCAGTACTTC. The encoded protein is CSARGGGAPSVGSYEQYF.

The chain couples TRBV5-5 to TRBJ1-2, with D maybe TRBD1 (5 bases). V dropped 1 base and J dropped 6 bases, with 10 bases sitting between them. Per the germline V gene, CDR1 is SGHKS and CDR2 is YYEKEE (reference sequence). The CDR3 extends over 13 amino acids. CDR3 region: CASSLQRQHGYTF. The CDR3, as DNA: TGTGCCAGCAGCTTGCAAAGACAGCATGGCTACACCTTC.

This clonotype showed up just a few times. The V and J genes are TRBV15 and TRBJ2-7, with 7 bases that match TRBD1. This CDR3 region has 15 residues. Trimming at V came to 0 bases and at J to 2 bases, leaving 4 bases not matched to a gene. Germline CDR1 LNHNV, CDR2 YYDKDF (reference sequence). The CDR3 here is CATSRDFGTAYEQYF. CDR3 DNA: TGTGCCACCAGCAGAGACTTCGGGACAGCCTACGAGCAGTACTTC. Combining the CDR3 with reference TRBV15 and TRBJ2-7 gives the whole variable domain DAMVIQNPRYQVTQFGKPVTLSCSQTLNHNVMYWYQQKSSQAPKLLFHYYDKDFNNEADTPDNFQSRRPNTSFCFLDIRSPGLGDTAMYLCATSRDFGTAYEQYFGPGTRLTVT.

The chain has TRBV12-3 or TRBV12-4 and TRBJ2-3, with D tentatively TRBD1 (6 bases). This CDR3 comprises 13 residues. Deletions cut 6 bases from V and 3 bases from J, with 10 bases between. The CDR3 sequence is CASRETGTDTQYF. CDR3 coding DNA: TGTGCCAGCAGGGAGACAGGAACAGATACGCAGTATTTT.

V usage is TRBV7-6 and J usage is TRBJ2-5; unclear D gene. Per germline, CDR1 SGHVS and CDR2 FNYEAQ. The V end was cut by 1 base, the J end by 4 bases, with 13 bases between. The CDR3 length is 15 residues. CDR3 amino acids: CASSLERGFGETQYF. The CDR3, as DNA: TGTGCCAGCAGCTTAGAGAGAGGTTTCGGAGAGACCCAGTACTTC.

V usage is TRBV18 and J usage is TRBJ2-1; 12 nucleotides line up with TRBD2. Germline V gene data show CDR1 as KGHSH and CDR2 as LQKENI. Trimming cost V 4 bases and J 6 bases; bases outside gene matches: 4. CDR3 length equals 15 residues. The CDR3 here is CASSQGLAGSNEQFF. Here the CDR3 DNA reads TGTGCCAGCTCACAGGGACTAGCGGGTTCCAATGAGCAGTTCTTC.

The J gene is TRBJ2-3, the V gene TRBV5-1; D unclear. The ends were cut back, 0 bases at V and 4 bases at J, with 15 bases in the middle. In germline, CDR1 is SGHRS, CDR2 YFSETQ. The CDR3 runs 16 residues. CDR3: CASSLGHSLGADTQYF. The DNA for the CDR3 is TGCGCCAGCAGCTTGGGTCACAGTCTCGGCGCAGATACGCAGTATTTT.

The CDR3 DNA is TGTGCCAGCTCACCTTCGGGCAGGGGAAACACTGAAGCTTTCTTT. Protein: CASSPSGRGNTEAFF. The rearrangement joins TRBV18 to TRBJ1-1; a weak D match, TRBD1 (6 bases). The CDR3 sequence is 15 residues long. Germline assignment: CDR1 KGHSH and CDR2 LQKENI. Trimming shortened V by 3 bases and J by 2 bases, and 13 bases separated the two germline ends. The whole variable domain, remainder taken from reference TRBV18 and TRBJ1-1, is NAGVMQNPRHLVRRRGQEARLRCSPMKGHSHVYWYRQLPEEGLKFMVYLQKENIIDESGMPKERFSAEFPKEGPSILRIQQVVRGDSAAYFCASSPSGRGNTEAFFGQGTRLTVV.

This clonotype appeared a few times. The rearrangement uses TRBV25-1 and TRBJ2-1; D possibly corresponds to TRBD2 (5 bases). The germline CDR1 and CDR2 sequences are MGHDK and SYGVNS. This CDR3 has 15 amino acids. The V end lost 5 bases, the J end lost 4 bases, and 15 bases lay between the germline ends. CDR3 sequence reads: CASSSISGVYNEQFF. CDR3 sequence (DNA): TGTGCCAGCAGTTCCATCTCCGGGGTTTACAATGAGCAGTTCTTC.

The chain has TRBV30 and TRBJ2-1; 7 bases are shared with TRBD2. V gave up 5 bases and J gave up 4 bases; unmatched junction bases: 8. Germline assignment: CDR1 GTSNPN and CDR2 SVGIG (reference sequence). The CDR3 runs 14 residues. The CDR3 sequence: CAWGGEGRYNEQFF. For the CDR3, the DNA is TGTGCCTGGGGGGGGGAGGGGAGGTACAATGAGCAGTTCTTC.

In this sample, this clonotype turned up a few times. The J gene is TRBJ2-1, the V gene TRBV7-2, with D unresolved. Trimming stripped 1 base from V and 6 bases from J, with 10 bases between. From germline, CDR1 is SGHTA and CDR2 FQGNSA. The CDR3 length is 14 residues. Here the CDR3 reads CASSLDGRSNEQFF. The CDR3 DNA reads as TGTGCCAGCAGCTTAGATGGTAGGTCCAATGAGCAGTTCTTC.

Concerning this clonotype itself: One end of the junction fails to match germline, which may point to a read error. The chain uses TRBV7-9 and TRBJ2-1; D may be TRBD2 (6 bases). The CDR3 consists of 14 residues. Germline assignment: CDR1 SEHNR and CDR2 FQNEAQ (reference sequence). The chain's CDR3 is CASSLGQRALEQFF. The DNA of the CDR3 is TGTGCCAGCAGTTTAGGGCAGCGGGCGTTGGAGCAGTTCTTC.

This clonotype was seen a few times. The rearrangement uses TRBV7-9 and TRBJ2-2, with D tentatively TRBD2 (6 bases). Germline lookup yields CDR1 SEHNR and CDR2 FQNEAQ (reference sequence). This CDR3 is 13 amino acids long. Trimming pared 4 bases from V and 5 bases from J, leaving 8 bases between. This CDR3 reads CASSSGLTGELFF. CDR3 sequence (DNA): TGTGCCAGCAGCTCGGGACTTACCGGGGAGCTGTTTTTT.

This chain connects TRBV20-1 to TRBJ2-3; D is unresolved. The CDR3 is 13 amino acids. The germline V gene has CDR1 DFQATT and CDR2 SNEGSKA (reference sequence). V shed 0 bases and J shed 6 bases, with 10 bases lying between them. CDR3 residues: CSAREGSLDTQYF. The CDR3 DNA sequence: TGCAGTGCTAGAGAGGGGTCCTTGGATACGCAGTATTTT.

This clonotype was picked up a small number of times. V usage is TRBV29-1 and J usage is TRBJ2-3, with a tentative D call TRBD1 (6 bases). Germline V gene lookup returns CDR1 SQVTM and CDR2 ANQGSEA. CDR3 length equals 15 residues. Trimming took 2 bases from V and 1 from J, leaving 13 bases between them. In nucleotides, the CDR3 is TGCAGCGTTGAACCCGACAGGTTGGGCACAGATACGCAGTATTTT. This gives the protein CSVEPDRLGTDTQYF.

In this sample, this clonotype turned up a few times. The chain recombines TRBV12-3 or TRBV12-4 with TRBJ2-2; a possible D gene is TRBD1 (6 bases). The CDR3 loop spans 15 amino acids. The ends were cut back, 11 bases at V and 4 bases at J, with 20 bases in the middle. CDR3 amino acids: CAFPGQGQGTGELFF. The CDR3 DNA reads TGTGCCTTCCCCGGCCAGGGGCAAGGCACCGGGGAGCTGTTTTTT.

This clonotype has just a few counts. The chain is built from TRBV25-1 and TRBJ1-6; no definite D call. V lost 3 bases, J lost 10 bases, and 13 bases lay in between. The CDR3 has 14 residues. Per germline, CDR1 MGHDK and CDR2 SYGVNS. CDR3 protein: CASSESGPSSPLHF. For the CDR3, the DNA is TGTGCCAGCAGTGAGTCAGGCCCTTCCTCACCCCTCCACTTT. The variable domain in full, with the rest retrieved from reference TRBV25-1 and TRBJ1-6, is EADIYQTPRYLVIGTGKKITLECSQTMGHDKMYWYQQDPGMELHLIHYSYGVNSTEKGDLSSESTVSRIRTEHFPLTLESARPSHTSQYLCASSESGPSSPLHFGNGTRLTVT.

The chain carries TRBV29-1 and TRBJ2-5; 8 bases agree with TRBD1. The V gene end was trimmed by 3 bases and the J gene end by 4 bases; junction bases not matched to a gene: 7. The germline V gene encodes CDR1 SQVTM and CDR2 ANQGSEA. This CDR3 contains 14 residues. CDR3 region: CSVDPTGEGETQYF. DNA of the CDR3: TGCAGCGTTGACCCGACAGGGGAAGGAGAGACCCAGTACTTC.

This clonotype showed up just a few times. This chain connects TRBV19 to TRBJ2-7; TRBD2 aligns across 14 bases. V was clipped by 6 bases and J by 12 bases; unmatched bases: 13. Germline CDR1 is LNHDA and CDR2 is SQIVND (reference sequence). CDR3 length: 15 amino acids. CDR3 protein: CASSPRGLAGGEVYF. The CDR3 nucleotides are TGTGCCAGTAGCCCCCGAGGACTAGCGGGAGGAGAGGTGTACTTC.

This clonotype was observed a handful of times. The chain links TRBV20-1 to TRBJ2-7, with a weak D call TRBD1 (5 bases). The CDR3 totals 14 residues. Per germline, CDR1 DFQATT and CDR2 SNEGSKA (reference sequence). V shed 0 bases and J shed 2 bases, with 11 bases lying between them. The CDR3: CSARENRLPYEQYF. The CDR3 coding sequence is TGCAGTGCTAGAGAGAACAGGTTACCCTACGAGCAGTACTTC.

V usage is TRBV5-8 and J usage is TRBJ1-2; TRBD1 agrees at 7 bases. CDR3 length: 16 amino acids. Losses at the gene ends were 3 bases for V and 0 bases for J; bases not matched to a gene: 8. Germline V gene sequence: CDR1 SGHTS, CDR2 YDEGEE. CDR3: CASSSRWDSSNYGYTF. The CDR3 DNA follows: TGTGCCAGCAGCTCGCGGTGGGACAGTTCTAACTATGGCTACACCTTC.

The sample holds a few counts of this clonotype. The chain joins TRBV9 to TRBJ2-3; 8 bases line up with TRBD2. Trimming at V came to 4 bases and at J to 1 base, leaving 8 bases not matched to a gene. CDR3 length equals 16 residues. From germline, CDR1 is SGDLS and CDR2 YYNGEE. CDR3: CASSTNLAGGTDTQYF. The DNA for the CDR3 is TGTGCCAGCAGCACGAATCTAGCGGGCGGCACAGATACGCAGTATTTT. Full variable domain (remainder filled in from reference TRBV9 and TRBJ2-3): DSGVTQTPKHLITATGQRVTLRCSPRSGDLSVYWYQQSLDQGLQFLIQYYNGEERAKGNILERFSAQQFPDLHSELNLSSLELGDSALYFCASSTNLAGGTDTQYFGPGTRLTVL.